The clone carrying this T cell receptor (beta chain) was seen once. CDR1 and CDR2 from the germline V gene are SGHTA and FQGNSA. Trimming cost V 6 bases and J 0 bases, with 6 bases left between them. This CDR3 comprises 13 residues. The data belong to a study of long-term antiretroviral therapy in people with HIV. At survey level, the immunoSEQ assay was run in its v3.0 version. TCRdb's copy holds only in-frame clones and misses some; the assay was immunoSEQ multiplex PCR. The data hold thousands of clones, with roughly 84% observed a single time. This sequence originates from a man aged 30 to 39 with HIV. Here the sequenced sample was unsorted PBMCs, taken 0.3 years before starting antiretroviral therapy. The chain carries TRBV7-2 and TRBJ1-3, with D uncertain. The CDR3 DNA is TGTGCCAGCAGTTCGAGCTCTGGAAACACCATATATTTT. Translation gives CASSSSSGNTIYF.